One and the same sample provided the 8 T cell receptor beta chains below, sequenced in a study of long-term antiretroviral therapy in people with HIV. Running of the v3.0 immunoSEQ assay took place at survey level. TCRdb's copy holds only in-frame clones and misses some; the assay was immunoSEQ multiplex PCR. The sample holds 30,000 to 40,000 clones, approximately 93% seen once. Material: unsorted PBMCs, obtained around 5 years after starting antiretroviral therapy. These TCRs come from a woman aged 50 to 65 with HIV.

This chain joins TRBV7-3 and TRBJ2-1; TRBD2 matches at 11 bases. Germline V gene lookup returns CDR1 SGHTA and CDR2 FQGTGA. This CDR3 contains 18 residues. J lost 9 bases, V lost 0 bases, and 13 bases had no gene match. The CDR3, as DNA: TGTGCCAGCAGCTTAACGGTAGCGGGGGGGATCAAGGGTGGTGAGCAGTTCTTC. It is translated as CASSLTVAGGIKGGEQFF.

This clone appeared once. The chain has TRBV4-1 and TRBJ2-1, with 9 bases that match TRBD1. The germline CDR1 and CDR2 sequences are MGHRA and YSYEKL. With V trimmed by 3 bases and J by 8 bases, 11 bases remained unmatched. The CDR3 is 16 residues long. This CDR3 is CASSQDRGMISDEQFF. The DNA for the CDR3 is TGCGCCAGCAGCCAGGACAGGGGAATGATATCGGATGAGCAGTTCTTC.

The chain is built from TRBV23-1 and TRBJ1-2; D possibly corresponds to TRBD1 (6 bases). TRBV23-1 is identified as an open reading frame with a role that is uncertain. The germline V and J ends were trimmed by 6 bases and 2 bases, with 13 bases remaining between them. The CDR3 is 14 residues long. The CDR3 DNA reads TGCGCCAGCAGCCCCAACAGGGTAAACTATGGCTACACCTTC. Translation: CASSPNRVNYGYTF.

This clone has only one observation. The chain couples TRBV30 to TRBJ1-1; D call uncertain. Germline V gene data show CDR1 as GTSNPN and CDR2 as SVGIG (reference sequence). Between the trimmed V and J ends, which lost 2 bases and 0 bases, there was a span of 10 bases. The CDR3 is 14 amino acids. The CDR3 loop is CAWSKDTMNTEAFF. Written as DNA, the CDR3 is TGTGCCTGGAGTAAGGATACCATGAACACTGAAGCTTTCTTT. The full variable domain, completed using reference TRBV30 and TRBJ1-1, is SQTIHQWPATLVQPVGSPLSLECTVEGTSNPNLYWYRQAAGRGLQLLFYSVGIGQISSEVPQNLSASRPQDRQFILSSKKLLLSDSGFYLCAWSKDTMNTEAFFGQGTRLTVV.

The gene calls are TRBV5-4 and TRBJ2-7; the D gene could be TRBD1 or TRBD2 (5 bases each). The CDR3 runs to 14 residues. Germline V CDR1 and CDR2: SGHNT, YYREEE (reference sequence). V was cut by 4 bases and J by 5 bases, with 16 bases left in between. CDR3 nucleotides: TGTGCCAGCAGCCAGGGACCAGGAGGCAACGAGCAGTACTTC. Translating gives CASSQGPGGNEQYF. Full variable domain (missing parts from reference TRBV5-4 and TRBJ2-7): ETGVTQSPTHLIKTRGQQVTLRCSSQSGHNTVSWYQQALGQGPQFIFQYYREEENGRGNFPPRFSGLQFPNYSSELNVNALELDDSALYLCASSQGPGGNEQYFGPGTRLTVT.

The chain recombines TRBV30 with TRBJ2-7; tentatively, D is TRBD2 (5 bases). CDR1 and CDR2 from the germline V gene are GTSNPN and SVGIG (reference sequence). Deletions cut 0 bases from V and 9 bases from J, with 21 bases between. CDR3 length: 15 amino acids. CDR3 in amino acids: CAWSVPGNHPSRQYF. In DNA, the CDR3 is TGTGCCTGGAGTGTACCGGGGAACCATCCCTCCAGGCAGTACTTC.

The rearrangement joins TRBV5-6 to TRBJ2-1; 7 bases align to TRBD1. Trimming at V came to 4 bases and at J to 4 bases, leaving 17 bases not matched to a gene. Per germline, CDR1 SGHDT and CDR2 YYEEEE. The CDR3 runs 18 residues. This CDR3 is CASSLLTILGTAYNEQFF. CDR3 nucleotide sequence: TGTGCCAGCAGCCTGCTGACAATTCTCGGGACAGCATACAATGAGCAGTTCTTC. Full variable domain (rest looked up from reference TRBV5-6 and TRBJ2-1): DAGVTQSPTHLIKTRGQQVTLRCSPKSGHDTVSWYQQALGQGPQFIFQYYEEEERQRGNFPDRFSGHQFPNYSSELNVNALLLGDSALYLCASSLLTILGTAYNEQFFGPGTRLTVL.

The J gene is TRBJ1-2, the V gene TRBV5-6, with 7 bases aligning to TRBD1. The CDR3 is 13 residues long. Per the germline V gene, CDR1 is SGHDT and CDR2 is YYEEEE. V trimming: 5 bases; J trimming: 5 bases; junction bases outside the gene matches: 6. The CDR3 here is CASRQDRAYGYTF. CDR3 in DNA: TGTGCCAGCAGACAAGACAGGGCATATGGCTACACCTTC.